The source of this T cell receptor (beta chain) is a study of radiotherapy plus CTLA-4 blockade in lung cancer. Study background: With roughly 28% of patients having disease control, objective responses were seen in 15% to 20%. Study-wide results and caveats: TCR clones of tumor origin grew in blood after radiotherapy plus ipilimumab. Dynamics of early blood T cell clones, together with interferon-beta, were reportedly the best predictors of response.

This CDR3 is built from 14 residues. Germline assignment: CDR1 SGHRS and CDR2 YFSETQ. The V gene end was trimmed by 6 bases and the J gene end by 3 bases; junction bases not matched to a gene: 8. This table comes from immunoSEQ multiplex PCR, and its TCRdb copy is limited to in-frame clones, with some not included. The data hold around 20,000 clones, with more than 70% observed a single time. The study treated chemo-refractory metastatic non-small-cell lung cancer patients with focal radiation plus ipilimumab CTLA-4 blockade. Worth noting for this clone: Its matching antigen is unknown.

The chain joins TRBV5-1 to TRBJ2-7, with TRBD1 matching over 8 bases. This sequence was found in a human donor with non-small cell lung cancer whose response to radiotherapy plus ipilimumab could not be evaluated. The sample here was peripheral blood, taken from a patient treated with radiotherapy plus ipilimumab. DNA for the CDR3: TGCGCCAGCAAAGACGGGACAGGTGTCTACGAGCAGTACTTC. Translation: CASKDGTGVYEQYF.